This TCR beta chain was captured by sequencing in a study of technical replicates of blood from a handful of donors. Repertoires were generated with immunoSEQ multiplex PCR, while TCRdb's copy carries only in-frame clones and drops some. The sample consists of around 81,000 clones, more than 90% of them appearing once. The ends were cut back, 0 bases at V and 0 bases at J, with 9 bases in the middle. The CDR3 covers 15 residues. CDR1 GTSNPN and CDR2 SVGIG come from the germline V gene (reference sequence). V is TRBV30 and J is TRBJ1-3, with D unresolved. This TCR came from a human donor in good health. The sequencing input was T cells isolated from PBMCs. CDR3 nucleotides: TGTGCCTGGAGTGTATCAGGAAACTCTGGAAACACCATATATTTT. Translating it yields CAWSVSGNSGNTIYF.